A single sample gave rise to the 24 T cell receptor beta chains below, sequenced in a study of blood T cell repertoires in COVID-19. Libraries were prepared by immunoSEQ multiplex PCR; TCRdb keeps only in-frame clonotypes and omits some of them. In the table there are a few hundred thousand clones, roughly 90% of which are singletons. The specimen sequenced was peripheral blood. The receptors come from a woman aged 30 to 39 with COVID-19, enrolled during active disease.

The V call is TRBV27, the J call TRBJ2-7, with 7 bases matching TRBD1. Germline V gene data show CDR1 as MNHEY and CDR2 as SMNVEV (reference sequence). J lost 2 bases, V lost 2 bases, and 6 bases had no gene match. The CDR3 contains 15 residues. The CDR3 nucleotides are TGTGCCAGCAGTTTAAAAAGGGGGCACCCCTACGAGCAGTACTTC. Its translation: CASSLKRGHPYEQYF.

The chain uses TRBV14 and TRBJ1-1, with unresolved D. The length of the CDR3 is 14 residues. V was pared by 2 bases and J by 1 base, with 8 bases between. Germline V gives CDR1 SGHDN, CDR2 FVKESK. In DNA, the CDR3 is TGTGCCAGCAGCCAACCGGGGTGGAACACTGAAGCTTTCTTT. It codes for CASSQPGWNTEAFF.

This clone was picked up one time. V gene TRBV13 combines with J gene TRBJ1-2, with D maybe TRBD1 (6 bases). V dropped 5 bases and J dropped 8 bases, with 12 bases sitting between them. Germline-derived CDR1 and CDR2 are PRHDT and FYEKMQ (reference sequence). The CDR3 length is 12 residues. CDR3 in amino acids: CASSAGQLGYTF. The CDR3 coding sequence is TGTGCCAGCAGCGCAGGACAGCTGGGCTACACCTTC.

The chain has TRBV7-2 and TRBJ2-7; D remains unclear. Per the germline V gene, CDR1 is SGHTA and CDR2 is FQGNSA. V shed 2 bases and J shed 2 bases, with 13 bases lying between them. The CDR3 covers 15 residues. The CDR3 region is CASSLSRGETYEQYF. DNA for the CDR3: TGTGCCAGCAGCTTATCGCGCGGAGAAACCTACGAGCAGTACTTC.

The V and J genes are TRBV4-2 and TRBJ2-5; maybe TRBD2 (6 bases). This CDR3 region has 15 residues. The germline V and J ends were trimmed by 4 bases and 2 bases, with 14 bases remaining between them. The germline gives CDR1 LGHNA, CDR2 YNFKEQ. DNA of the CDR3: TGTGCCAGCAGCCCCATGGTTGGGACTCAAGAGACCCAGTACTTC. It encodes CASSPMVGTQETQYF.

The chain uses TRBV28 and TRBJ2-5; 7 bases are shared with TRBD1. V dropped 4 bases and J dropped 3; count of bases not matched to a gene: 2. Germline CDR1 and CDR2: MDHEN and SYDVKM. This CDR3 spans 13 amino acids. DNA for the CDR3: TGTGCCAGCAGTTCCGGGACAGAAGAGACCCAGTACTTC. Protein product: CASSSGTEETQYF.

The chain recombines TRBV5-4 with TRBJ1-2, with 7 nucleotides matching TRBD1. From germline, CDR1 is SGHNT and CDR2 YYREEE (reference sequence). Trimming took 5 bases from V and 10 from J; bases not matched to a gene: 11. This CDR3 region has 13 residues. CDR3 nucleotides: TGTGCCAGCAGGGATACAGGGGATCAGTACTACACCTTC. Translated: CASRDTGDQYYTF.

In nucleotides, the CDR3 is TGTGCCACCAGTCGAGGGAACACACAGCCCCAGCATTTT. This translates into CATSRGNTQPQHF. The V and J genes are TRBV24-1 and TRBJ1-5; the D is unclear. Trimming took 6 bases from V and 7 from J, leaving 12 bases between them. The CDR3 spans 13 residues. Germline V gene lookup returns CDR1 KGHDR and CDR2 SFDVKD.

This rearrangement joins TRBV9 to TRBJ2-3, with D possibly TRBD1 on 6 matching bases. Trimming shortened V by 4 bases and J by 3 bases, and 15 bases separated the two germline ends. The CDR3 is 15 residues long. Germline-derived CDR1 and CDR2 are SGDLS and YYNGEE. This CDR3 is CASSTGTSQTDTQYF. The CDR3, as DNA: TGTGCCAGCAGCACCGGGACATCCCAGACAGATACGCAGTATTTT.

This clone has a single count. J is TRBJ2-3 and V is TRBV7-3; weak D call: TRBD1 (6 bases). CDR1 and CDR2 from the germline V gene are SGHTA and FQGTGA. V was pared by 4 bases and J by 2 bases, with 10 bases between. There are 14 residues in the CDR3. The CDR3: CASSSGHNTDTQYF. The DNA of the CDR3 is TGTGCCAGCAGCTCGGGACATAACACAGATACGCAGTATTTT.

The chain links TRBV5-4 to TRBJ2-7; possible D gene TRBD2, 7 bases. The CDR3 totals 13 residues. Germline values: CDR1 SGHNT, CDR2 YYREEE (reference sequence). Deletions cut 0 bases from V and 5 bases from J, with 9 bases between. CDR3 nucleotide sequence: TGTGCCAGCAGCTTGGAGGGGGGGGACGAGCAGTACTTC. It yields the protein CASSLEGGDEQYF. Using reference TRBV5-4 and TRBJ2-7 for the parts outside the CDR3, the full variable domain is ETGVTQSPTHLIKTRGQQVTLRCSSQSGHNTVSWYQQALGQGPQFIFQYYREEENGRGNFPPRFSGLQFPNYSSELNVNALELDDSALYLCASSLEGGDEQYFGPGTRLTVT.

This chain joins TRBV4-1 and TRBJ1-1; D possibly corresponds to TRBD1 (5 bases). Germline lookup yields CDR1 MGHRA and CDR2 YSYEKL. The CDR3 is 16 amino acids. V was pared by 2 bases and J by 5 bases, with 18 bases between. The CDR3 nucleotides read TGCGCCAGCAGCCAACCTGGAGGGGAGGTGAGAACTGAAGCTTTCTTT. Protein: CASSQPGGEVRTEAFF.

The chain carries TRBV2 and TRBJ1-5; D gene uncertain. The CDR3 sequence is 15 residues long. The germline V and J ends were trimmed by 0 bases and 1 base, with 7 bases remaining between them. From germline, CDR1 is SNHLY and CDR2 FYNNEI. The CDR3: CASSEAAESNQPQHF. CDR3 DNA: TGTGCCAGCAGTGAAGCAGCGGAAAGCAATCAGCCCCAGCATTTT.

V gene TRBV6-5 combines with J gene TRBJ2-1; tentatively, D is TRBD2 (6 bases). Between the trimmed V and J ends, which lost 2 bases and 0 bases, there was a span of 8 bases. The CDR3 covers 15 residues. CDR1 and CDR2 from the germline V gene are MNHEY and SVGAGI. The CDR3: CASSYGGTSYNEQFF. CDR3 nucleotides: TGTGCCAGCAGTTACGGCGGGACCTCCTACAATGAGCAGTTCTTC.

The CDR3 spells CASSFGQGIETQYF. The CDR3 bases are TGTGCCAGCAGCTTCGGACAGGGTATAGAGACCCAGTACTTC. This chain links TRBV3-1 (or the pseudogene TRBV3-2) with TRBJ2-5, with 8 bases fitting TRBD1. This CDR3 region has 14 residues. Germline values: CDR1 LGHDT, CDR2 YNNKEL (reference sequence). V trimming: 5 bases; J trimming: 4 bases; junction bases outside the gene matches: 6.

The chain links TRBV7-9 to TRBJ1-2; the match to TRBD1 covers 8 bases. The CDR3 is made up of 14 amino acids. V gave up 1 base and J gave up 5 bases; unmatched junction bases: 3. CDR1 SEHNR and CDR2 FQNEAQ come from the germline V gene (reference sequence). The CDR3 protein is CASSLDGTGYGYTF. The CDR3 region has the DNA TGTGCCAGCAGCTTAGATGGGACAGGATATGGCTACACCTTC.

This chain joins TRBV10-1 and TRBJ1-1, with D possibly matching TRBD1 (5 bases). Germline V lookup: CDR1 WNHNN, CDR2 SYGVQD (reference sequence). The CDR3 is 13 amino acids. V was cut by 4 bases and J by 2 bases, with 8 bases left in between. In nucleotides, the CDR3 is TGCGCCAGCAGTGCAAGGGGAAACACTGAAGCTTTCTTT. This encodes CASSARGNTEAFF.

The chain carries TRBV6-1 and TRBJ1-4; the D gene is possibly TRBD1 (6 bases). V lost 4 bases and J 7 bases, leaving 19 bases between the germline ends. The CDR3 extends over 16 amino acids. Germline values: CDR1 MNHNS, CDR2 SASEGT. As DNA, the CDR3 is TGTGCCAGCAGTGTAGGCACGGGGGGGCCCGGTGAAAAACTGTTTTTT. Residues: CASSVGTGGPGEKLFF.

J is TRBJ2-6 and V is TRBV2; the D is unclear. CDR3 length: 14 amino acids. V was cut by 8 bases and J by 3 bases, with 11 bases left in between. Germline CDR1 is SNHLY and CDR2 is FYNNEI. The CDR3 DNA is TGTGCCAGCCTTGGGCCTCGTGGGGCCAACGTCCTGACTTTC. This translates into CASLGPRGANVLTF.

There are a few counts of this clone. The chain links TRBV10-3 to TRBJ2-3; TRBD2 matches at 11 bases. CDR1 is ENHRY, CDR2 SYGVKD, per germline. The CDR3 runs to 14 residues. V was pared by 6 bases and J by 5 bases, with 4 bases of the junction left unmatched. The CDR3 spells CAIRGGLAVDTQYF. In DNA, the CDR3 is TGTGCCATCAGGGGGGGACTAGCGGTAGATACGCAGTATTTT.

The rearrangement links TRBV29-1 to TRBJ1-1; TRBD1 might be the D (5 bases). Germline assignment: CDR1 SQVTM and CDR2 ANQGSEA. The V end was cut by 4 bases, the J end by 1 base, with 7 bases between. The CDR3 is 12 amino acids. CDR3 protein: CSVVGQNTEAFF. The CDR3 DNA follows: TGCAGCGTTGTTGGACAGAACACTGAAGCTTTCTTT.

The rearrangement joins TRBV28 to TRBJ2-5, with 12 bases lining up with TRBD2. Germline assignment: CDR1 MDHEN and CDR2 SYDVKM. V trimming: 8 bases; J trimming: 4 bases; junction bases outside the gene matches: 8. This CDR3 spans 15 amino acids. The CDR3 nucleotides are TGTGCCAGCCGGACTAGCGGGGCAGTGGGAGAGACCCAGTACTTC. Protein sequence: CASRTSGAVGETQYF.

The chain couples TRBV28 to TRBJ1-2; TRBD1 aligns across 9 bases. J was trimmed by 9 bases and V by 6 bases; bases with no gene match: 11. This CDR3 comprises 14 residues. Germline CDR1 and CDR2: MDHEN and SYDVKM. CDR3: CASSPQDRGPSYTF. CDR3 nucleotides: TGTGCCAGCAGCCCCCAGGACAGGGGTCCGAGCTACACCTTC.

The chain couples TRBV10-1 to TRBJ1-1; 7 nucleotides align to TRBD1. Trimming at V came to 6 bases and at J to 7 bases, leaving 2 bases not matched to a gene. The CDR3 loop spans 11 amino acids. Germline-derived CDR1 and CDR2 are WNHNN and SYGVQD (reference sequence). CDR3 in DNA: TGCGCCAGCAGCCGGGACAGTGAAGCTTTCTTT. Translated: CASSRDSEAFF.